The clone carrying this TCR beta chain has at least ten counts. The antigen remains unidentified. Uncontrolled infection, other autoimmune disease, pregnancy and lactation each barred patients from inclusion. Researchers amplified the TCR beta CDR3 regions from RNA transcripts. Researchers ran a first-round RT-PCR on the TCR CDR3 using the HTBI primer set. Each CDR3 protein is one row after TCRdb ran MiXCR on the multiplex PCR reads. The sample has 300,000 to 450,000 distinct CDR3 sequences, less than 20% seen once; the top ten hold roughly a sixth. The source of the sample is a study of T cells in Graves' hyperthyroidism and ophthalmopathy. The overall study: Pretreatment peripheral blood was obtained at initial diagnosis. Overall study results and limits: Also found in blood were most expanded thyroid clonotypes above 0.001. Ophthalmopathy and stable hyperthyroidism were told apart by a 13 V-J model.

J gave up 4 bases and V 5 bases, and 9 bases lay outside the gene matches. The CDR3 spans 15 residues. This TCR derives from a woman between 40 and 50 years old with Graves' ophthalmopathy. Sequenced: blood. The gene calls are TRBV12-3 or TRBV12-4 and TRBJ2-5, with 8 bases lining up with TRBD2. The CDR3 region has the DNA TGTGCCAGCAGTGACGGGACTAGGAGTTCAGAGACCCAGTACTTC. It yields the protein CASSDGTRSSETQYF.